Included here is one T cell receptor (beta chain) sequence, with context. MiXCR, applied by TCRdb to the 5' RACE reads, yields one record per CDR3 protein. The sample records 430,000 or so distinct CDR3 sequences, roughly a quarter being singletons. The entry originates in a study of identical twins. V shed 5 bases and J shed 0 bases, with 16 bases lying between them. From germline, CDR1 is SGHDT and CDR2 YYEEEE. The CDR3 covers 16 residues. These same data were also listed under a study on T cells expressing NK-cell markers.

The chain couples TRBV5-6 to TRBJ2-3; no reliable D call. This TCR was recovered from a woman younger than 35 in good health. The source material was CD4+ T cells sorted from blood. The CDR3 sequence is CASSLSSTPSTDTQYF. The CDR3 coding sequence is TGTGCCAGCAGTCTTAGTTCCACCCCTAGCACAGATACGCAGTATTTT.